A selection of T cell receptor beta chains follows, all from one sample in a study of pediatric ulcerative colitis. Method: immunoSEQ multiplex PCR; TCRdb's copy keeps in-frame clones and lacks some. The sample has 30,000 to 40,000 clones; around 80% are singletons. The sequenced sample consisted of gut tissue. The receptors were gathered from a boy younger than 18 with mild ulcerative colitis. Each CDR3 is given with its conserved first and last residue. The D gene is left open where the match is weak. Only part of the rows carry a size: once, few, many, or a class if the clone is expanded.

d_gene | abundance | j_gene | v_gene | CDR3aa | CDR3nt
NA | NA | TRBJ2-5 | TRBV11-3 | CASSSRDSETQYF | TGTGCCAGCAGCTCCAGGGATTCTGAGACCCAGTACTTC
TRBD1 | NA | TRBJ2-1 | TRBV5-1 | CASSGTLLGQGKYNEQFF | TGCGCCAGCAGCGGGACACTGCTGGGACAGGGAAAGTACAATGAGCAGTTCTTC
TRBD1 | once | TRBJ2-7 | TRBV5-3 | CARPGQDLYEQYF | TGTGCCAGGCCGGGACAGGACCTATACGAGCAGTACTTC
NA | NA | TRBJ1-1 | TRBV11-2 | CASSFRGGYTEAFF | TGTGCCAGCAGCTTTAGAGGGGGATACACTGAAGCTTTCTTT
NA | NA | TRBJ1-5 | TRBV5-1 | CASSFDGQPNQPQHF | TGCGCCAGCAGCTTTGACGGACAGCCGAATCAGCCCCAGCATTTT
NA | once | TRBJ1-5 | TRBV6-1 | CASSERLQPQHF | TGTGCCAGCAGTGAACGGTTACAGCCCCAGCATTTT
NA | NA | TRBJ2-1 | TRBV5-1 | CASSLGGAPYNEQFF | TGCGCCAGCAGCTTGGGGGGGGCGCCCTACAATGAGCAGTTCTTC
NA | NA | TRBJ1-6 | TRBV10-2 | CASRPGHYSPLHF | TGCGCCAGCAGACCGGGACACTATTCACCCCTCCACTTT
NA | NA | TRBJ2-1 | TRBV7-8 | CASSFGVGEQFF | TGTGCCAGCAGCTTTGGGGTCGGAGAGCAGTTCTTC
NA | NA | TRBJ1-2 | TRBV11-2 | CASREIRGGERYGYTF | TGTGCCAGCAGGGAGATTAGAGGGGGGGAGCGGTATGGCTACACCTTC
TRBD2 | once | TRBJ2-1 | TRBV19 | CASSRGRAHPYNEQFF | TGTGCCAGTAGTAGGGGGAGGGCGCATCCCTACAATGAGCAGTTCTTC
TRBD2 | NA | TRBJ2-5 | TRBV4-2 | CASSQVGLAGGLQETQYF | TGTGCCAGCAGCCAAGTGGGACTAGCGGGGGGCCTGCAAGAGACCCAGTACTTC
NA | NA | TRBJ2-7 | TRBV5-1 | CASSPAGVRYEQYF | TGCGCCAGCAGTCCGGCAGGGGTGAGATACGAGCAGTACTTC
NA | NA | TRBJ2-5 | TRBV29-1 | CSVERGAGETQYF | TGCAGCGTTGAAAGGGGGGCCGGCGAGACCCAGTACTTC
NA | NA | TRBJ2-3 | TRBV2 | CASSDWRLGSTDTQYF | TGTGCCAGCAGTGATTGGAGACTAGGGAGCACAGATACGCAGTATTTT
TRBD2 | NA | TRBJ2-1 | TRBV10-1 | CASSVGLAGPYNEQFF | TGCGCCAGCAGTGTCGGACTAGCGGGGCCCTACAATGAGCAGTTCTTC
NA | NA | TRBJ2-2 | TRBV19 | CASSKGNTGELFF | TGTGCCAGTAGCAAGGGCAACACCGGGGAGCTGTTTTTT
TRBD2 | NA | TRBJ2-1 | TRBV4-1 | CASSQLAGRGEQFF | TGCGCCAGCAGCCAACTAGCGGGGAGGGGTGAGCAGTTCTTC
TRBD2 | NA | TRBJ2-5 | TRBV11-2 | CASSLVLAEETQYF | TGTGCCAGCAGCTTAGTTCTAGCGGAGGAGACCCAGTACTTC
TRBD2 | NA | TRBJ2-3 | TRBV4-1 | CASSRSGGELNTDTQYF | TGCGCCAGCAGCCGAAGCGGGGGAGAGTTGAACACAGATACGCAGTATTTT
NA | NA | TRBJ1-3 | TRBV7-6 | CASSDYRKGNGNTIYF | TGTGCCAGCAGCGATTACAGAAAGGGTAACGGAAACACCATATATTTT
NA | few | TRBJ2-1 | TRBV11-1 | CASSPPGGLYNEQFF | TGTGCCAGCAGCCCCCCTGGGGGGCTCTACAATGAGCAGTTCTTC
TRBD2 | NA | TRBJ2-5 | TRBV5-1 | CASSISGVGETQYF | TGCGCCAGCAGCATTAGCGGGGTGGGGGAGACCCAGTACTTC
NA | NA | TRBJ2-7 | TRBV5-1 | CASSHPGGDEQYF | TGCGCCAGCAGCCATCCGGGCGGCGACGAGCAGTACTTC
NA | NA | TRBJ2-7 | TRBV30 | CAWSVGGEQYF | TGTGCCTGGAGTGTAGGGGGCGAGCAGTACTTC
NA | NA | TRBJ2-7 | TRBV30 | CAWSVQREQQYF | TGTGCCTGGAGTGTACAGAGGGAACAGCAGTACTTC
NA | NA | TRBJ2-3 | TRBV7-9 | CASRPTGLTSTDTQYF | TGTGCCAGCAGACCGACGGGGTTGACTAGCACAGATACGCAGTATTTT